Sequencing of this T cell receptor (beta chain) was carried out in a study of blood T cell repertoires in COVID-19. Study in general: The origin of the acute and convalescent COVID-19 samples was the United States, Italy and Spain. T cells, B-cell-depleted T cells, or PBMCs provided the cDNA or gDNA that served as material.

Germline values: CDR1 SEHNR, CDR2 FQNEAQ (reference sequence). Unmatched junction bases numbered 6, after V lost 5 bases and J lost 0 bases. CDR3 length: 19 amino acids. Methods used by the authors: Amplified reference gene primers provided the basis for estimating nucleated cell counts. Data came from immunoSEQ multiplex PCR; TCRdb stores just in-frame clones and leaves some out. D and trimming come from the DNA, and the V and J calls and clone size come from that table. The data contain about 120,000 clones, around 76% of them singletons. Sequenced: peripheral blood. This chain connects TRBV7-9 to TRBJ2-2; 16 bases align to TRBD2. The origin of this receptor is a man between 65 and 79 years old with acute or convalescent COVID-19. The CDR3 here is CASSPGLAGGFANTGELFF. CDR3 sequence (DNA): TGTGCCAGCAGCCCGGGACTAGCGGGGGGGTTCGCGAACACCGGGGAGCTGTTTTTT.